This T cell receptor beta chain was observed in a study of T cell repertoires in cytomegalovirus infection. The germline V and J ends were trimmed by 5 bases and 6 bases, with 22 bases remaining between them. The germline V gene encodes CDR1 MNHNS and CDR2 SASEGT. The CDR3 sequence is 16 residues long. The table lists this clonotype with a few counts. TCRdb re-called the reads with MiXCR, one entry per CDR3 protein. The sample carries approximately 500,000 distinct CDR3 sequences, about 15% recorded once. Material: CD8+ T cells from PBMCs. The V gene is TRBV6-1, the J gene TRBJ1-1, with D perhaps matching TRBD1 (5 bases). This TCR came from a human donor in good health (CMV status not recorded). Some clones in this sample may be carry-over from other donors' samples. The CDR3 reads CASSPRMGGGSPEAFF. The CDR3 DNA follows: TGTGCCAGCAGTCCTCGAATGGGGGGGGGGAGCCCTGAAGCTTTCTTT.